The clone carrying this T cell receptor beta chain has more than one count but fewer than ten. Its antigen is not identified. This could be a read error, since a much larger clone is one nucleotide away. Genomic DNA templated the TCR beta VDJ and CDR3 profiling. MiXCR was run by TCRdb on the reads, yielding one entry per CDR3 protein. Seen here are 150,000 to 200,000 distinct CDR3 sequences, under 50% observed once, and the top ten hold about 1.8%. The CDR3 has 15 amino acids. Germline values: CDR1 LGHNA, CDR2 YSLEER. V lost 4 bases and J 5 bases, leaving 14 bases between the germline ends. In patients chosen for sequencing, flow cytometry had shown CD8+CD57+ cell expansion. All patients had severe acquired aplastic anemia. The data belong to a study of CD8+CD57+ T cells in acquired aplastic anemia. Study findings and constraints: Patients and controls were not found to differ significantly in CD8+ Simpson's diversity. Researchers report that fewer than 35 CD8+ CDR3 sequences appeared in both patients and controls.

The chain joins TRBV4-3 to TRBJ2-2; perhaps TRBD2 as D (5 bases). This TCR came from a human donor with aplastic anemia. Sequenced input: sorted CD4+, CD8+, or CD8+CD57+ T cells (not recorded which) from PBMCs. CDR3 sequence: CASSPDGVGTGELFF. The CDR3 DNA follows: TGCGCCAGCAGCCCGGACGGGGTCGGGACCGGGGAGCTGTTTTTT.